This T cell receptor beta chain was sequenced in a study of blood T cell repertoires in COVID-19. Study at large: The cDNA or gDNA used as material had been derived from T cells, B-cell-depleted T cells, or PBMCs.

Repertoires were generated with immunoSEQ multiplex PCR, while TCRdb's copy carries only in-frame clones and drops some. Here the sample spans over 250,000 clones, roughly 87% being singletons. Cohort 3 donors counted as recovered after two negative PCRs, clearance, or resolved symptoms. The sequenced sample was PBMCs or T cells enriched from blood (not recorded which). The TCR comes from a woman in her 30s who had recovered from COVID-19.

The CDR3 region is CASSTSVVNYGYTF. In DNA, the CDR3 is TGTGCCAGTAGTACCTCAGTCGTCAACTATGGCTACACCTTC. The V and J genes are TRBV19 and TRBJ1-2, with unresolved D. Germline values: CDR1 LNHDA, CDR2 SQIVND (reference sequence). This CDR3 has 14 amino acids. Trimming shortened V by 4 bases and J by 2 bases, and 11 bases separated the two germline ends.